This TCR beta chain derives from a study of human thymus T cells. Sequencing was performed with immunoSEQ multiplex PCR; in TCRdb, only in-frame clones are kept and a portion is missing. Seen here are some 72,000 clones, 96% observed once, and the top ten hold approximately 0.03%. Thymic resections from corrective heart surgery supplied the tissue. V lost 5 bases and J 0 bases, leaving 15 bases between the germline ends. This CDR3 is 15 amino acids long. Germline CDR1 is GTSNPN and CDR2 is SVGIG (reference sequence). As concerns this clone: What it binds is unknown.

The study, taken as a whole, reports: Apparent skewing of V and J gene usage characterized both thymic and blood repertoires. A high degree of thymic repertoire overlap among unrelated individuals was reported in related research.

The chain combines TRBV30 with TRBJ2-3; possibly TRBD1 or TRBD2 for D (5 bases each). Sequenced sample: thymus tissue. The receptor was derived from a boy under two years old with a congenital heart defect but otherwise immunologically healthy. The CDR3 sequence is CAWGGREGSTDTQYF. The CDR3 DNA is TGTGCCTGGGGGGGTAGGGAAGGTAGCACAGATACGCAGTATTTT.